Each of the 18 T cell receptor beta chains below was sequenced from the same sample in a study of graft-versus-host responses after intestinal transplantation. The method was immunoSEQ multiplex PCR; TCRdb's version includes in-frame clones alone and lacks a portion of them. The sample records roughly 110,000 clones, approximately 92% being singletons. Their antigens are not known. This sample comprised unstimulated CD4+ T cells sorted from spleen or lymph node cells, obtained before transplant. These receptors were obtained from a human donor who was the organ donor for an intestinal transplant.

The CDR3 sequence: CASSQAGLAGLAKNIQYF. The CDR3 DNA reads TGCGCCAGCAGCCAAGCGGGACTAGCGGGACTAGCCAAAAACATTCAGTACTTC. The chain has TRBV4-1 and TRBJ2-4; 13 bases line up with TRBD2. Germline assignment: CDR1 MGHRA and CDR2 YSYEKL. The CDR3 runs to 18 residues. V lost 1 base to trimming and J lost 0 bases; unmatched junction nucleotides: 3.

This clone came up once. The V call is TRBV7-6, the J call TRBJ2-7, with 10 bases that match TRBD1. Trimming took 1 base from V and 3 from J; bases not matched to a gene: 6. CDR3 length: 16 residues. Germline V gene lookup returns CDR1 SGHVS and CDR2 FNYEAQ. Here the CDR3 reads CASSLGDRGRLYEQYF. The DNA of the CDR3 is TGTGCCAGCAGCTTAGGCGACAGGGGGCGGCTCTACGAGCAGTACTTC.

In DNA, the CDR3 is TGTGCCAGTAGTATTATCCCAGCGGGAGGCCACGAGCAGTACTTC. Translating gives CASSIIPAGGHEQYF. The chain uses TRBV19 and TRBJ2-7; 9 bases match TRBD2. The CDR3 runs 15 residues. V was clipped by 3 bases and J by 5 bases; unmatched bases: 8. Germline-derived CDR1 and CDR2 are LNHDA and SQIVND (reference sequence).

The chain is built from TRBV7-8 and TRBJ1-3; D is uncertain. Trimming removed 1 base at V and 4 bases at J, with 14 bases between. The germline V gene encodes CDR1 SGHVS and CDR2 FQNEAQ. The CDR3 is 16 residues long. The CDR3 protein is CASSLDRAGSGNTIYF. CDR3 sequence (DNA): TGTGCCAGCAGCTTAGACCGGGCGGGGTCCGGAAACACCATATATTTT.

This clone is a singleton in its sample. The chain combines TRBV9 with TRBJ1-1; 9 nucleotides align to TRBD1. V shed 4 bases and J 11 bases; nucleotides not matched to a gene: 12. The CDR3 covers 14 residues. The germline CDR1 and CDR2 sequences are SGDLS and YYNGEE. CDR3 loop: CASSTTLGQGPAFF. In DNA, the CDR3 is TGTGCCAGCAGCACTACTCTCGGACAGGGGCCTGCTTTCTTT.

This clone was seen only once. The J gene is TRBJ2-3, the V gene TRBV30; 15 nucleotides line up with TRBD2. Germline CDR1 GTSNPN, CDR2 SVGIG (reference sequence). The J segment lost 6 bases and the V segment lost 0 bases, leaving 7 bases of the junction unmatched. CDR3 size: 17 residues. The CDR3 sequence is CAWSVRRTSGRADTQYF. The DNA of the CDR3 is TGTGCCTGGAGTGTACGTAGGACTAGCGGGAGGGCCGATACGCAGTATTTT.

This chain uses TRBV7-2 with TRBJ2-1; D is perhaps TRBD1 (6 bases). This CDR3 comprises 14 residues. Germline lookup yields CDR1 SGHTA and CDR2 FQGNSA. V lost 5 bases, J lost 4 bases, and 12 bases lay in between. CDR3 region: CASSPTTGYNEQFF. The CDR3, as DNA: TGTGCCAGCAGCCCGACTACAGGGTACAATGAGCAGTTCTTC.

The chain links TRBV6-1 to TRBJ1-5, with a possible D match to TRBD1 (5 bases). V dropped 7 bases and J dropped 6 bases, with 13 bases sitting between them. The CDR3 extends over 13 amino acids. Germline loops: CDR1 MNHNS, CDR2 SASEGT. This CDR3 reads CASNQGGGQPQHF. The DNA for the CDR3 is TGTGCCAGCAATCAGGGAGGAGGTCAGCCCCAGCATTTT.

CDR3 DNA sequence: TGTGCCAGCAGTTTACTGACTAGCGGGAGGTTTGAGCAGTTCTTC. It specifies CASSLLTSGRFEQFF. The chain couples TRBV27 to TRBJ2-1; 13 nucleotides agree with TRBD2. The CDR3 is made up of 15 amino acids. CDR1 is MNHEY, CDR2 SMNVEV, per germline (reference sequence). V lost 2 bases, J lost 9 bases, and 4 bases stayed unmatched.

The rearrangement uses TRBV19 and TRBJ2-3; 16 bases map to TRBD2. The V gene's germline CDR1 is LNHDA and CDR2 SQIVND (reference sequence). V was clipped by 5 bases and J by 2 bases; unmatched bases: 7. There are 18 residues in the CDR3. The CDR3 sequence: CASSGTGTSGRATDTQYF. The CDR3 DNA follows: TGTGCCAGTAGTGGGACAGGGACTAGCGGGAGGGCCACAGATACGCAGTATTTT.

The chain employs TRBV2 and TRBJ2-7; D is uncertain. Germline V gives CDR1 SNHLY, CDR2 FYNNEI. With 7 bases removed from V and 1 base from J, the gap between germline ends came to 8 bases. The length of the CDR3 is 12 residues. CDR3 bases: TGTGCCAGCACTGGCGAATCCTACGAGCAGTACTTC. Amino acid sequence: CASTGESYEQYF. Full variable domain (missing parts from reference TRBV2 and TRBJ2-7): EPEVTQTPSHQVTQMGQEVILRCVPISNHLYFYWYRQILGQKVEFLVSFYNNEISEKSEIFDDQFSVERPDGSNFTLKIRSTKLEDSAMYFCASTGESYEQYFGPGTRLTVT.

Concerning this clone itself: This sample includes further DNA sequences coding for the same CDR3. The chain is built from TRBV6-1 and TRBJ2-3; D is possibly TRBD2 (6 bases). This CDR3 is built from 13 residues. Germline values: CDR1 MNHNS, CDR2 SASEGT. V lost 5 bases and J lost 2, with 8 bases in between. Here the CDR3 DNA reads TGTGCCAGCAGTCGGGACTTCACAGATACGCAGTATTTT. Its protein is CASSRDFTDTQYF.

The chain links TRBV18 to TRBJ2-7; TRBD2 aligns across 11 bases. Germline V gives CDR1 KGHSH, CDR2 LQKENI. The CDR3 has 15 amino acids. Germline trimming cut 5 bases from V and 2 bases from J; bases unmatched to any gene: 5. In DNA form, the CDR3 reads TGTGCCAGCTCATCCTCTAGCGGGAGGCCCTACGAGCAGTACTTC. Translating it yields CASSSSSGRPYEQYF.

The chain carries TRBV5-1 and TRBJ1-3, with 11 bases fitting TRBD1. After removal of 4 bases from V and 9 bases from J, the junction contained 6 bases not matched to a gene. The germline V gene encodes CDR1 SGHRS and CDR2 YFSETQ. The CDR3 spans 14 residues. CDR3 residues: CASSTGQGAGTIYF. The CDR3 coding sequence is TGCGCCAGCAGCACCGGACAGGGGGCAGGCACCATATATTTT. Variable domain in full (rest from reference TRBV5-1 and TRBJ1-3): KAGVTQTPRYLIKTRGQQVTLSCSPISGHRSVSWYQQTPGQGLQFLFEYFSETQRNKGNFPGRFSGRQFSNSRSEMNVSTLELGDSALYLCASSTGQGAGTIYFGEGSWLTVV.

This chain links TRBV6-5 with TRBJ1-1; unclear D gene. The CDR3 sequence is 15 residues long. Germline lookup yields CDR1 MNHEY and CDR2 SVGAGI. With 5 bases removed from V and 1 base from J, the gap between germline ends came to 14 bases. CDR3 nucleotide sequence: TGTGCCAGCAGTCCTCCTCTGGATACGAACACTGAAGCTTTCTTT. Encoded protein: CASSPPLDTNTEAFF.

The V and J genes are TRBV5-1 and TRBJ2-7, with TRBD2 identical over 8 bases. Germline V gene sequence: CDR1 SGHRS, CDR2 YFSETQ. The CDR3 contains 15 residues. J gave up 5 bases and V 6 bases, and 13 bases lay outside the gene matches. The CDR3 coding sequence is TGCGCCAGCACGATACCGGGAGCGGGAGAGAACGAGCAGTACTTC. This gives the protein CASTIPGAGENEQYF.

V usage is TRBV5-1 and J usage is TRBJ1-2, with a possible D match to TRBD1 (5 bases). V shed 3 bases and J shed 4 bases, with 16 bases lying between them. The CDR3 consists of 15 residues. Germline loops: CDR1 SGHRS, CDR2 YFSETQ. CDR3 region: CASSWGGGATYGYTF. The CDR3 DNA is TGCGCCAGCAGCTGGGGCGGAGGGGCCACCTATGGCTACACCTTC.

V gene TRBV30 combines with J gene TRBJ2-3; 11 bases are a match to TRBD2. Germline V gives CDR1 GTSNPN, CDR2 SVGIG (reference sequence). The J segment lost 3 bases and the V segment lost 3 bases, leaving 8 bases of the junction unmatched. The CDR3 length is 16 residues. CDR3 nucleotides: TGTGCCTGGAGCGGACAATCTAGCGGGGGGACAGATACGCAGTATTTT. Amino acids: CAWSGQSSGGTDTQYF.